This T cell receptor (beta chain) emerged from a study of T-cell memory formation after mild COVID-19. Across the whole study: TCR clusters showed largely donor specificity. Study findings and constraints: CD4+ bias marked clones expanding day 15 to 37, unlike balanced contracting clones.

Details on this clonotype: The target antigen is unknown.

Germline V gene sequence: CDR1 LNHNV, CDR2 YYDKDF (reference sequence). The trim removed 5 bases at V and 8 bases at J, leaving 12 bases unmatched. The CDR3 totals 15 residues. TCRdb processed the 5' RACE reads anew with MiXCR; each CDR3 protein has one entry. This table has approximately 500,000 distinct CDR3 sequences, roughly 25% appearing once. The genes are TRBV15 and TRBJ2-1; 7 positions match TRBD1. The clonotype was recovered from an adult woman who had mild COVID-19 (a few samples of this study predate the infection). Cell type and time point are not known. The material sequenced was PBMCs or a T cell subset sorted from them (not recorded which). CDR3 sequence (DNA): TGTGCCACCAGCGGCAAACGACAGGGTAGCGATGAGCAGTTCTTC. Amino acid sequence: CATSGKRQGSDEQFF.